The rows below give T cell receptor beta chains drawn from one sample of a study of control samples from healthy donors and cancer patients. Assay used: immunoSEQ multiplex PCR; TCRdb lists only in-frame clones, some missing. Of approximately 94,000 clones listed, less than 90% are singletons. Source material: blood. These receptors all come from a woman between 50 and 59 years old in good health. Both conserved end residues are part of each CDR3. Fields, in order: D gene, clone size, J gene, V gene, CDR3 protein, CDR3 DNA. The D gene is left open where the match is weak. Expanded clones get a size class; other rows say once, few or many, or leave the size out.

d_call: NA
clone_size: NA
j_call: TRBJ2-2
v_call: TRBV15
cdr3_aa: CATSRDEWRTALGELFF
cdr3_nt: TGTGCCACCAGCAGAGATGAGTGGAGGACAGCCCTCGGGGAGCTGTTTTTT

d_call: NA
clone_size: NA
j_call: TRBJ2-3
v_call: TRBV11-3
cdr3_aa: CASSSTQGLTDTQYF
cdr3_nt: TGTGCCAGCAGCTCAACCCAGGGACTGACAGATACGCAGTATTTT

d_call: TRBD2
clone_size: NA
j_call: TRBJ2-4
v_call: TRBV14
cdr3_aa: CANSPGLAVNENIQYF
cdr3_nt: TGTGCCAACAGCCCGGGACTAGCGGTTAACGAAAACATTCAGTACTTC

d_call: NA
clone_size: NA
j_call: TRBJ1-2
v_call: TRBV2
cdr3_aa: CASSERADYGYTF
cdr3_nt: TGTGCCAGCAGTGAACGGGCCGACTATGGCTACACCTTC

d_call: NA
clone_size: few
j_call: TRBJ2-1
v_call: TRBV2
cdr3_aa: CATRHEYEQFF
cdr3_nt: TGTGCCACAAGACATGAGTATGAGCAGTTCTTC

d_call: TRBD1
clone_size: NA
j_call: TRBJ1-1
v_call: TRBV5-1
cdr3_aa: CASSRGTAHTEAFF
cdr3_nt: TGCGCCAGCAGCCGGGGGACAGCCCACACTGAAGCTTTCTTT

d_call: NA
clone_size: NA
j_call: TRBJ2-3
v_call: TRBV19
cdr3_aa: CASSTRTASTDTQYF
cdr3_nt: TGTGCCAGTAGTACCCGGACAGCTAGCACAGATACGCAGTATTTT

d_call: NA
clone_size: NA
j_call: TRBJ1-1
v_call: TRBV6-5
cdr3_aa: CASRHPGVLNTEAFF
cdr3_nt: TGTGCCAGCAGACATCCAGGTGTGCTGAACACTGAAGCTTTCTTT

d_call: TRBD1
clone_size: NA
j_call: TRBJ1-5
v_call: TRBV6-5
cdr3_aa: CASINEGARQPQHF
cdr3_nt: TGTGCCAGCATAAACGAGGGGGCGCGCCAGCCCCAGCATTTT

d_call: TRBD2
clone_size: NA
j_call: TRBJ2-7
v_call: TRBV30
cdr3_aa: CACTSAGGWYEQYF
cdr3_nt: TGTGCCTGCACTAGCGCCGGAGGATGGTACGAGCAGTACTTC

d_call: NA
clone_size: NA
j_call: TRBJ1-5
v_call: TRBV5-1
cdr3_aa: CASSPEGPFEPQHF
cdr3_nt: TGCGCCAGCAGCCCGGAGGGACCGTTTGAGCCCCAGCATTTT

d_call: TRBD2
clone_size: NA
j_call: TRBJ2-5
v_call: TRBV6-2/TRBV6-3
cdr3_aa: CASSYPASGRHTQETQYF
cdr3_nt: TGTGCCAGCAGTTACCCGGCTAGCGGGCGCCATACCCAAGAGACCCAGTACTTC

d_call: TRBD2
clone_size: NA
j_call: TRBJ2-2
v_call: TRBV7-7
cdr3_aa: CASSLVAGEITGELFF
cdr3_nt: TGTGCCAGCAGCTTAGTAGCGGGGGAGATCACCGGGGAGCTGTTTTTT

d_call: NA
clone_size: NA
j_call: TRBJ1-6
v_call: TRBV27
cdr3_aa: CASSTPGTRGNSPLHF
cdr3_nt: TGTGCCAGCAGTACCCCCGGGACAAGAGGAAATTCACCCCTCCACTTT

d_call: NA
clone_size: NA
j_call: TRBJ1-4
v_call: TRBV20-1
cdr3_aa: CSASSGLDEKLFF
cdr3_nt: TGCAGTGCTAGTTCGGGGTTAGATGAAAAACTGTTTTTT

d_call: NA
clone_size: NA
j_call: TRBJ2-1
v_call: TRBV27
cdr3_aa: CASSFYEGGTLGNEQFF
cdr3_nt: TGTGCCAGCAGTTTCTACGAGGGAGGCACTCTGGGGAATGAGCAGTTCTTC

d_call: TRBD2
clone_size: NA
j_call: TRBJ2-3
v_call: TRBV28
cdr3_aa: CASSLRREVDTQYF
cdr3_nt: TGTGCCAGCAGTTTGCGGCGGGAGGTGGATACGCAGTATTTT

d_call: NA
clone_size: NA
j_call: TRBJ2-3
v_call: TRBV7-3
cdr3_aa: CASSLVQGISTDTQYF
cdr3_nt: TGTGCCAGCAGCTTAGTCCAGGGAATTAGCACAGATACGCAGTATTTT

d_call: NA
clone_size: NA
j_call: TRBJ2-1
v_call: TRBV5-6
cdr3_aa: CASSVSSVDEQFF
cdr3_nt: TGTGCCAGCAGCGTCTCTAGCGTCGATGAGCAGTTCTTC

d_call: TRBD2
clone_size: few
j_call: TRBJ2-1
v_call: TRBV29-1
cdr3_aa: CSVGTSGVNNEQFF
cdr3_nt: TGCAGCGTTGGGACTAGCGGGGTAAACAATGAGCAGTTCTTC

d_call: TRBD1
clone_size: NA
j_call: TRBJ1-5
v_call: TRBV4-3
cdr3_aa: CASSQHDRGNQPQHF
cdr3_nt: TGCGCCAGCAGCCAACACGACAGGGGAAATCAGCCCCAGCATTTT

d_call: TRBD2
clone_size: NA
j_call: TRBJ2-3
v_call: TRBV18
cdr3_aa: CASRLAGGPDTQYF
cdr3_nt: TGTGCCAGTCGACTAGCGGGGGGGCCAGATACGCAGTATTTT

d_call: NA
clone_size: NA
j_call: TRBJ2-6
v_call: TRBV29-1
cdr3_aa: CSVRGAGANVLTF
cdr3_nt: TGCAGCGTCAGAGGGGCTGGGGCCAACGTCCTGACTTTC

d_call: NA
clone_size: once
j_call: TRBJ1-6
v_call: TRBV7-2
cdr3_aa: CASSFRDTTSNSPLHF
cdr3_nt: TGTGCCAGCAGCTTCCGGGACACTACCTCGAATTCACCCCTCCACTTT

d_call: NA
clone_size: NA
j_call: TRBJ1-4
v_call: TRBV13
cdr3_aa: CASSSTPDEGATNEKLFF
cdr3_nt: TGTGCCAGCAGCTCTACCCCTGACGAGGGGGCAACTAATGAAAAACTGTTTTTT

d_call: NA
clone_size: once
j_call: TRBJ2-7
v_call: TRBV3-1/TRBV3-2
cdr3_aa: CASSQVQGRTYEQYF
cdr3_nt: TGTGCCAGCAGCCAAGTTCAGGGGCGGACTTACGAGCAGTACTTC

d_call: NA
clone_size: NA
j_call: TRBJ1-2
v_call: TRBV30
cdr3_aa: CAWRGGASSYTF
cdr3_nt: TGTGCCTGGAGAGGGGGGGCGAGTAGCTACACCTTC

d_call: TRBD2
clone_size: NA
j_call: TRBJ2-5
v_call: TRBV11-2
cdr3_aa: CASSLVIGVAGGAGETQYF
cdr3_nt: TGTGCCAGCAGCTTAGTGATTGGGGTAGCGGGAGGGGCAGGAGAGACCCAGTACTTC

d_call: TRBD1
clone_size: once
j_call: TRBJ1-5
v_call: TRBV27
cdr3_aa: CASKGDRANSNQPQHF
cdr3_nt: TGTGCCAGCAAAGGGGACAGAGCAAATAGCAATCAGCCCCAGCATTTT

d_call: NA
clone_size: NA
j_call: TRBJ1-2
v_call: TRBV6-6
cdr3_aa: CASSKDGRGDGYTF
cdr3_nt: TGTGCCAGCAGCAAGGACGGTAGGGGGGATGGCTACACCTTC

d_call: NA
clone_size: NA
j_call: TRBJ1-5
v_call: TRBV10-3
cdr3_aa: CAISPGPWEPQHF
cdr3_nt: TGTGCCATCAGCCCGGGGCCATGGGAGCCCCAGCATTTT

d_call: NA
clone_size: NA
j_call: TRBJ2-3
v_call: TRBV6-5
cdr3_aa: CASSLGPHTDTQYF
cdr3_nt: TGTGCCAGCAGCTTAGGTCCTCATACAGATACGCAGTATTTT